This TCR beta chain was obtained from a study of shared clonotypes between healthy human individuals. Study-level points and caveats: Rarefaction analysis demonstrated incomplete sorted-subset sequencing notwithstanding large depth.

Only in-frame clones appear in the TCRdb table, and some are missing; sequencing was by immunoSEQ multiplex PCR. The sample lists around 600,000 clones, more than 95% occurring once. The study enrolled healthy HIV-negative adults without recent acute infections or vaccinations as donors. This CDR3 is built from 13 residues. CDR1 is SGHNT, CDR2 YENEEA, per germline. V was pared by 3 bases and J by 5 bases, with 11 bases between. On this clone: Its antigen is undetermined.

This sequence was found in a woman aged 25-40 years in good health. V is TRBV11-3 and J is TRBJ2-7, with no clear D. Sequencing was done on a sample of naive CD4+ T cells sorted from blood. This sample's subset: CD45RA+ positively selected. In DNA, the CDR3 is TGTGCCAGCAGCTTTTCCCATGCCGACGAGCAGTACTTC. This translates into CASSFSHADEQYF.